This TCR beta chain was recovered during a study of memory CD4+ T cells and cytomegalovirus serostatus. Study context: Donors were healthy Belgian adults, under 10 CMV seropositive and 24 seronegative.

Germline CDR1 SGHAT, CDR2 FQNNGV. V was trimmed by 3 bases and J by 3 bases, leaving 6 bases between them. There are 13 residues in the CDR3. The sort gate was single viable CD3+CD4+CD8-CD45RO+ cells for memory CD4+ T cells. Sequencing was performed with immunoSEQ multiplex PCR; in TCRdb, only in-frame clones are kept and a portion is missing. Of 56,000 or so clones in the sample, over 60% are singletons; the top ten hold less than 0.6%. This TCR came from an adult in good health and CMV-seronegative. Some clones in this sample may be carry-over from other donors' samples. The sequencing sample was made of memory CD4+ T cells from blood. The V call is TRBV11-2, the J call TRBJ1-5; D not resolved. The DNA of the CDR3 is TGTGCCAGCAGCTTGGGTAACAATCAGCCCCAGCATTTT. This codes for CASSLGNNQPQHF.